This TCR beta chain comes out of a study of blood T cell repertoires in COVID-19. Study summary: In each case, the material was cDNA or gDNA derived from T cells, B-cell-depleted T cells, or PBMCs.

Clones were read by immunoSEQ multiplex PCR, and TCRdb kept only the in-frame ones, dropping some. The table lists around 320,000 clones, 85% to 90% of them singletons. J lost 2 bases, V lost 2 bases, and 7 bases had no gene match. Per the germline V gene, CDR1 is MNHEY and CDR2 is SVGAGI. The CDR3 is made up of 16 amino acids. The TCR originated in a woman aged 25-40 years with COVID-19, enrolled during active disease. J is TRBJ2-7 and V is TRBV6-5, with TRBD1 identical over 9 bases. The sequenced sample was peripheral blood. The CDR3 DNA follows: TGTGCCAGCAGTTACCTAACCGGGACAGGGACCTACGAGCAGTACTTC. As protein: CASSYLTGTGTYEQYF.